The T cell receptor beta chain under discussion was sequenced for a study of Ad26.COV2.S vaccination and SARS-CoV-2 variants. For the study at large: Dosing was one shot or two shots 56 days apart.

Sequenced by immunoSEQ multiplex PCR; TCRdb stores in-frame clones only, minus some. The sample records hundreds of thousands of clones, around 90% being singletons. The treatment: about 20 received Ad26.COV2.S at low or high dose, single or two shots; roughly 5 received placebo; per-sample allocation not given. Sampling took place 63 days after the first vaccine or placebo injection. On this clone: Its antigen is unidentified.

Study-wide findings and caveats: Vaccinees showed greater spike-specific TCR breadth than placebo recipients.

The germline gives CDR1 ENHRY, CDR2 SYGVKD. The CDR3 totals 14 residues. V gave up 6 bases and J gave up 7 bases, with 19 bases separating them. This sequence was found in a person between 18 and 59 years old who received the Ad26.COV2.S COVID-19 vaccine or a placebo. Sequencing used peripheral blood, obtained in a trial of Ad26.COV2.S vaccine versus placebo. The rearrangement joins TRBV10-3 to TRBJ2-7; TRBD1 is a possible D gene (5 bases). In nucleotides, the CDR3 is TGTGCCATCAGAGGAACAGGCGCAACTTTGGAGCAGTACTTC. Encoded protein: CAIRGTGATLEQYF.